This entry lists 30 T cell receptor beta chains sequenced from one sample in a study of T cells in Graves' hyperthyroidism and ophthalmopathy. The CDR3 regions of TCR beta were amplified from RNA transcripts. When the TCR CDR3 underwent first-round RT-PCR, the HTBI primer set was used. TCRdb re-derived calls from the multiplex PCR reads in MiXCR, one entry per CDR3 protein. Among hundreds of thousands of distinct CDR3 sequences listed, 15% to 20% were seen once. Material for sequencing was blood. Every receptor here comes from a woman aged 25 to 45 with Graves' hyperthyroidism.

The sample holds many counts of this clonotype. The V gene is TRBV27, the J gene TRBJ1-2, with D possibly being TRBD1 (5 bases). Between the trimmed V and J ends, which lost 1 base and 8 bases, there was a span of 11 bases. The CDR3 is 13 amino acids. Germline CDR1 MNHEY, CDR2 SMNVEV (reference sequence). CDR3 nucleotide sequence: TGTGCCAGCAGTTTATTCCAGGGCCGGGGCTACACCTTC. Translation: CASSLFQGRGYTF.

This clonotype was recorded at least ten times. This chain joins TRBV11-2 and TRBJ1-1; D remains ambiguous. Germline V CDR1 and CDR2: SGHAT, FQNNGV. There are 11 residues in the CDR3. V gave up 7 bases and J gave up 10 bases, with 13 bases separating them. The CDR3 loop is CASNVDLGAFF. CDR3 nucleotides: TGTGCCAGCAACGTCGATTTGGGAGCTTTCTTT.

This clonotype has just a few counts. The V gene is TRBV5-1, the J gene TRBJ2-1; either TRBD1 or TRBD2 may supply D (5 bases each). The germline V and J ends were trimmed by 3 bases and 8 bases, with 21 bases remaining between them. Germline V gives CDR1 SGHRS, CDR2 YFSETQ. The CDR3 is 16 amino acids. CDR3 region: CASSSQNPQGSDEQFF. Here the CDR3 DNA reads TGCGCCAGCAGCTCGCAAAACCCCCAGGGTAGCGATGAGCAGTTCTTC.

The genes are TRBV3-1 and TRBJ2-1, with D unresolved. Germline lookup yields CDR1 LGHDT and CDR2 YNNKEL (reference sequence). This CDR3 has 15 amino acids. The V end lost 1 base, the J end lost 5 bases, and 12 bases lay between the germline ends. The CDR3 DNA is TGTGCCAGCAGCCAAGGGGCGCTCGTCAACAATGAGCAGTTCTTC. Protein product: CASSQGALVNNEQFF.

This clonotype was seen a handful of times. V is TRBV11-2 and J is TRBJ2-7; the D is unclear. The V end lost 8 bases, the J end lost 2 bases, and 13 bases lay between the germline ends. CDR3 length: 13 residues. Germline V gives CDR1 SGHAT, CDR2 FQNNGV. The CDR3: CASLSHLTYEQYF. The DNA for the CDR3 is TGTGCCAGCTTGTCCCATTTGACCTACGAGCAGTACTTC.

In this sample, this clonotype turned up a few times. This sequence joins TRBV20-1 and TRBJ1-6; 7 bases match TRBD1. This CDR3 region has 15 residues. V lost 4 bases, J lost 1 base, and 4 bases stayed unmatched. CDR1 is DFQATT and CDR2 is SNEGSKA in the germline V gene (reference sequence). The CDR3 region is CSAITGVSYNSPLHF. CDR3 sequence (DNA): TGCAGTGCTATAACAGGGGTTTCCTATAATTCACCCCTCCACTTT.

The chain is built from TRBV4-3 and TRBJ1-2, with TRBD1 identical over 9 bases. With V trimmed by 4 bases and J by 6 bases, 12 bases remained unmatched. The V gene's germline CDR1 is LGHNA and CDR2 YSLEER. The CDR3 has 16 residues. This CDR3 is CASSRSTGTGSDGYTF. In DNA form, the CDR3 reads TGCGCCAGCAGCCGCTCAACCGGGACAGGGAGCGATGGCTACACCTTC.

This clonotype showed up just a few times. The V gene is TRBV5-1, the J gene TRBJ2-1; D may be TRBD1 (5 bases). V was shortened by 1 base and J by 8 bases, with 10 bases between the two germline ends. CDR1 is SGHRS, CDR2 YFSETQ, per germline. The CDR3 has 13 amino acids. CDR3 in DNA: TGCGCCAGCAGCTTGCAGGGAAGCGATGAGCAGTTCTTC. It is translated as CASSLQGSDEQFF.

In this sample, this clonotype turned up many times. The gene calls are TRBV30 and TRBJ2-7, with 11 bases that match TRBD1. Germline V lookup: CDR1 GTSNPN, CDR2 SVGIG (reference sequence). The CDR3 has 13 residues. V lost 3 bases and J lost 7; bases outside the gene matches: 5. The CDR3 is CAWRGDRGWEQYF. The CDR3 DNA follows: TGTGCCTGGAGGGGGGACAGGGGGTGGGAGCAGTACTTC.

This clonotype was recorded a few times. The chain employs TRBV6-1 and TRBJ2-1; D tentatively reads TRBD1 or TRBD2 (5 bases each). Per the germline V gene, CDR1 is MNHNS and CDR2 is SASEGT. V gave up 8 bases and J gave up 7 bases, with 6 bases separating them. The length of the CDR3 is 10 residues. The CDR3 here is CASWGNEQFF. The DNA of the CDR3 is TGTGCCAGCTGGGGGAATGAGCAGTTCTTC.

This clonotype was observed at least ten times. The J gene is TRBJ2-7, the V gene TRBV30; 11 bases fit TRBD2. This CDR3 has 13 residues. V lost 5 bases to trimming and J lost 2 bases; unmatched junction nucleotides: 2. Germline CDR1 GTSNPN, CDR2 SVGIG (reference sequence). The CDR3 region is CAWGTSGTYEQYF. CDR3 in DNA: TGTGCCTGGGGGACTAGCGGCACCTACGAGCAGTACTTC. The full variable domain, rest sourced from reference TRBV30 and TRBJ2-7, is SQTIHQWPATLVQPVGSPLSLECTVEGTSNPNLYWYRQAAGRGLQLLFYSVGIGQISSEVPQNLSASRPQDRQFILSSKKLLLSDSGFYLCAWGTSGTYEQYFGPGTRLTVT.

There are a few counts of this clonotype. This chain connects TRBV12-3 or TRBV12-4 to TRBJ2-5; D not resolved. The V end lost 3 bases, the J end lost 8 bases, and 13 bases lay between the germline ends. CDR3 length: 13 amino acids. In nucleotides, the CDR3 is TGTGCCAGCAGTTTTTCTGGGCCTGCTACCCAGTACTTC. Translated: CASSFSGPATQYF.

The V call is TRBV7-3, the J call TRBJ2-1, with a possible D match to TRBD1 (6 bases). The V end lost 2 bases, the J end lost 2 bases, and 13 bases lay between the germline ends. Germline V gene sequence: CDR1 SGHTA, CDR2 FQGTGA. The CDR3 has 16 residues. The CDR3 protein is CASSLVSGTTYNEQFF. CDR3 DNA sequence: TGTGCCAGCAGCTTAGTCTCCGGGACAACCTACAATGAGCAGTTCTTC.

This clonotype appeared a few times. The chain couples TRBV12-3 or TRBV12-4 to TRBJ2-7; 12 positions match TRBD1. Losses at the gene ends were 6 bases for V and 6 bases for J; bases not matched to a gene: 9. The CDR3 runs to 15 residues. The CDR3 nucleotides read TGTGCCAGCAGCCCTCACGGGACAGGGGGCTTCGAGCAGTACTTC. Translating gives CASSPHGTGGFEQYF.

Turning to this clonotype: A much larger clonotype is one base distant, so this may be a read error. The CDR3 protein is CSVAGPSYGYTF. The CDR3 DNA follows: TGCAGCGTCGCGGGACCGAGCTATGGCTACACCTTC. The chain links TRBV29-1 to TRBJ1-2; weak D call: TRBD1 (5 bases). CDR3 size: 12 residues. V dropped 6 bases and J dropped 4 bases, with 12 bases sitting between them. Germline V gene sequence: CDR1 SQVTM, CDR2 ANQGSEA.

This clonotype was detected many times. The V call is TRBV2, the J call TRBJ2-1; tentatively, D is TRBD1 (5 bases). CDR1 is SNHLY, CDR2 FYNNEI, per germline. Trimming removed 1 base from V and 3 bases from J, with 10 bases in between. This CDR3 is 15 amino acids long. In nucleotides, the CDR3 is TGTGCCAGCAGTGAAGTCAGGGCGGTCTACAATGAGCAGTTCTTC. Translation gives CASSEVRAVYNEQFF. Combining the CDR3 with reference TRBV2 and TRBJ2-1 gives the whole variable domain EPEVTQTPSHQVTQMGQEVILRCVPISNHLYFYWYRQILGQKVEFLVSFYNNEISEKSEIFDDQFSVERPDGSNFTLKIRSTKLEDSAMYFCASSEVRAVYNEQFFGPGTRLTVL.

This clonotype appeared many times. DNA for the CDR3: TGCGCCAGCACTGACCCGAACACTGAAGCTTTCTTT. Its protein is CASTDPNTEAFF. This chain uses TRBV5-1 with TRBJ1-1, with D hard to call. The V gene lost 6 bases and the J gene lost 1 base, with 7 bases spanning the gap. The V gene's germline CDR1 is SGHRS and CDR2 YFSETQ. The CDR3 covers 12 residues.

Many counts were recorded for this clonotype. This chain uses TRBV11-3 with TRBJ2-2, with D uncertain. CDR3 size: 11 residues. Deletions cut 0 bases from V and 7 bases from J, with 0 bases between. The germline gives CDR1 SGHNT, CDR2 YENEEA. CDR3 in DNA: TGTGCCAGCAGCTTAGACGGGGAGCTGTTTTTT. Translated: CASSLDGELFF.

At least ten counts were recorded for this clonotype. The chain employs TRBV27 and TRBJ2-7; unclear D gene. V lost 6 bases to trimming and J lost 0 bases, with 9 bases between them. CDR3 length: 13 residues. Germline values: CDR1 MNHEY, CDR2 SMNVEV (reference sequence). The DNA for the CDR3 is TGTGCCAGCAGCCCCTCGGGCTCCTACGAGCAGTACTTC. Its translation: CASSPSGSYEQYF.

This clonotype was recorded at least ten times. The chain employs TRBV28 and TRBJ1-2; the D gene is possibly TRBD1 (6 bases). V was clipped by 3 bases and J by 8 bases, with 22 bases between them. CDR3 length equals 16 residues. The germline CDR1 and CDR2 sequences are MDHEN and SYDVKM. The CDR3 DNA sequence: TGTGCCAGCAGTTTCCCCGTGAACTCCCCCCAGGGGGGCTACACCTTC. The encoded protein is CASSFPVNSPQGGYTF.

This chain joins TRBV29-1 and TRBJ1-2, with D hard to call. The germline gives CDR1 SQVTM, CDR2 ANQGSEA. The CDR3 sequence is 11 residues long. V was shortened by 6 bases and J by 4 bases, with 9 bases between the two germline ends. The CDR3 nucleotides are TGCAGCGTACGGAAGGGCTATGGCTACACCTTC. This encodes CSVRKGYGYTF. The full variable domain, completed using reference TRBV29-1 and TRBJ1-2, is SAVISQKPSRDICQRGTSLTIQCQVDSQVTMMFWYRQQPGQSLTLIATANQGSEATYESGFVIDKFPISRPNLTFSTLTVSNMSPEDSSIYLCSVRKGYGYTFGSGTRLTVV.

The chain carries TRBV11-2 and TRBJ2-7; D tentatively fits TRBD1 or TRBD2 (5 bases each). Germline V CDR1 and CDR2: SGHAT, FQNNGV. There are 15 residues in the CDR3. V lost 10 bases to trimming and J lost 2 bases, with 21 bases between them. This CDR3 is CAIRYGTLPPYEQYF. The CDR3 DNA sequence: TGTGCCATCAGATACGGGACGCTGCCCCCCTACGAGCAGTACTTC.

This clonotype has just a few counts. The chain's CDR3 is CASSYGGTASIDHEQYF. CDR3 nucleotides: TGTGCCAGCAGTTACGGGGGGACAGCCTCAATTGACCACGAGCAGTACTTC. The rearrangement joins TRBV6-6 to TRBJ2-7; D may be TRBD1 (7 bases). Germline V gives CDR1 MNHNY, CDR2 SVGAGI (reference sequence). Trimming stripped 2 bases from V and 5 bases from J, with 22 bases between. The CDR3 sequence is 17 residues long.

This clonotype was recorded once. V usage is TRBV20-1 and J usage is TRBJ2-1; no firm D call. The germline V gene encodes CDR1 DFQATT and CDR2 SNEGSKA (reference sequence). Trimming took off 6 bases at V and 0 bases at J, with 12 bases between the two ends. The CDR3 totals 14 residues. The CDR3 spells CSANLGFSYNEQFF. The CDR3 nucleotides are TGCAGTGCCAATCTAGGGTTCTCCTACAATGAGCAGTTCTTC.

This clonotype was recorded many times. This rearrangement joins TRBV28 to TRBJ1-2, with 7 bases that match TRBD1. V gave up 6 bases and J gave up 8 bases; unmatched junction bases: 9. This CDR3 comprises 13 residues. Germline loops: CDR1 MDHEN, CDR2 SYDVKM. The CDR3 loop is CASRPDRVGGYTF. CDR3 coding DNA: TGTGCCAGCAGACCCGACAGGGTGGGGGGCTACACCTTC.

This clonotype was detected ten times or more. The genes are TRBV27 and TRBJ1-1; no definite D call. This CDR3 is 12 amino acids long. Trimming shortened V by 7 bases and J by 7 bases, and 13 bases separated the two germline ends. Germline CDR1 MNHEY, CDR2 SMNVEV (reference sequence). CDR3 coding DNA: TGTGCCAGCATTGCCGTCAACGGTGAAGCTTTCTTT. Translating gives CASIAVNGEAFF.

The table lists this clonotype with many counts. The CDR3 sequence is CSARDGTGIYEQYF. The CDR3 region has the DNA TGCAGTGCTAGAGATGGGACAGGGATCTACGAGCAGTACTTC. The genes are TRBV20-1 and TRBJ2-7; 9 positions agree with TRBD1. The germline V gene has CDR1 DFQATT and CDR2 SNEGSKA (reference sequence). V shed 0 bases and J 3 bases; nucleotides not matched to a gene: 3. The CDR3 runs to 14 residues.

This clonotype was recorded many times. The V gene is TRBV12-3 or TRBV12-4, the J gene TRBJ2-2; tentatively, D is TRBD1 (5 bases). V dropped 6 bases and J dropped 4 bases, with 9 bases sitting between them. This CDR3 region has 13 residues. CDR3 DNA sequence: TGTGCCAGCAGCACAGGCGGCACCGGGGAGCTGTTTTTT. Residues: CASSTGGTGELFF.

This clonotype was picked up a small number of times. This rearrangement joins TRBV28 to TRBJ1-2, with D possibly being TRBD1 (5 bases). CDR3 size: 15 residues. Trimming shortened V by 9 bases and J by 4 bases, and 21 bases separated the two germline ends. Germline CDR1 MDHEN, CDR2 SYDVKM. The DNA of the CDR3 is TGTGCCAGTAGAACTGGGGGGAGCGGGTTCTATGGCTACACCTTC. This gives the protein CASRTGGSGFYGYTF.

In its sample, this clonotype was seen a few times. The CDR3 nucleotides read TGCAGTGCTAGGCGGACAGGGGCCTCTATTGAAGCTTTCTTT. Encoded protein: CSARRTGASIEAFF. This chain joins TRBV20-1 and TRBJ1-1, with 9 positions matching TRBD1. The V gene end was trimmed by 3 bases and the J gene end by 7 bases; junction bases not matched to a gene: 9. The CDR3 has 14 residues. From germline, CDR1 is DFQATT and CDR2 SNEGSKA (reference sequence).